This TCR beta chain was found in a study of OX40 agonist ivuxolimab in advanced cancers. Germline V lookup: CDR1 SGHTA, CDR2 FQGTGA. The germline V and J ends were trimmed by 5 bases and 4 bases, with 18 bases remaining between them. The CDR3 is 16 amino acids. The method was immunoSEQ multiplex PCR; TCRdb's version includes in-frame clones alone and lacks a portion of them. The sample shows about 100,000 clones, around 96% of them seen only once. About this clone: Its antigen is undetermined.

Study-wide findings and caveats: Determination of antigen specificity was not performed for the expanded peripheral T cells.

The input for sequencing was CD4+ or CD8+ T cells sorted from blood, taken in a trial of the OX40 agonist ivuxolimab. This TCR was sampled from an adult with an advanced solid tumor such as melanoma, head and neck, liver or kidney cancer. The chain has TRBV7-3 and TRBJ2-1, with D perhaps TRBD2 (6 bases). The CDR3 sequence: CASSPGKEGWYNEQFF. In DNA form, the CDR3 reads TGTGCCAGCAGCCCAGGCAAGGAGGGCTGGTACAATGAGCAGTTCTTC.